Listed below are T cell receptor beta chains from one sample, sequenced in a study of molecular identifiers for immune sequencing clone quantification. One entry per CDR3 protein results from TCRdb running MiXCR on the PCR reads. Of 400,000 to 600,000 distinct CDR3 sequences listed, under 30% were seen once; the top ten hold just over 0.75%. The material sequenced was naive CD8+ T cells from blood, with Jurkat cell RNA spiked in. The source of these receptors is a human donor in good health. Some libraries in this study had Jurkat cell RNA spiked in. CDR3s include the opening cysteine and the closing phenylalanine or tryptophan. Each record gives: D gene, V gene, clone size, J gene, CDR3 DNA, CDR3 protein. D genes are given only for firm matches. Only some rows state a clone size, as once, few, many or a class for expanded clones.

>.|TRBV7-9|few|TRBJ1-5
TGTGCCAGCAGCTTAGCCGGTACAGGGACCCATCAGCCCCAGCATTTT
CASSLAGTGTHQPQHF
>TRBD1|TRBV7-9|many|TRBJ1-1
TGTGCCAGCAGCTTCGTAGGGGGCGATGAAGCTTTCTTT
CASSFVGGDEAFF
>.|TRBV5-6|many|TRBJ1-4
TGTGCCAGCAGCATTGACGGGAATGAAAAACTGTTTTTT
CASSIDGNEKLFF
>.|TRBV2|.|TRBJ1-5
TGTGCCAGCAGTGGTAGGGAGTTGGGAATTAATCAGCCCCAGCATTTT
CASSGRELGINQPQHF
>.|TRBV7-6|.|TRBJ2-1
TGTGCCAGCAGCTTAGCTGGTGAGGAGCAGTTCTTC
CASSLAGEEQFF
>.|TRBV5-6|many|TRBJ1-1
TGTGCCAGCAGCTTGGACAGCACTGAAGCTTTCTTT
CASSLDSTEAFF
>.|TRBV5-1|many|TRBJ1-1
TGTGCCAGCAGCTTATTCAGTGTGAACACTGAAGCTTTCTTT
CASSLFSVNTEAFF
>.|TRBV19|.|TRBJ1-2
TGTGCCAGTAAGGGAGGAGCCGGGCCCTATGGCTACACCTTC
CASKGGAGPYGYTF
>TRBD1|TRBV9|many|TRBJ2-7
TGTGCCAGCAGCGGAGGACAGGCCTCCTACGAGCAGTACTTC
CASSGGQASYEQYF
>TRBD2|TRBV15|few|TRBJ2-7
TGTGCCACTCGGGGGGACCTCTCTTGGGAGCAGTACTTC
CATRGDLSWEQYF
>TRBD2|TRBV7-9|.|TRBJ2-5
TGTGCCAGCAGCTCGGGACTAGCGCTTCGAGAGACCCAGTACTTC
CASSSGLALRETQYF
>TRBD1|TRBV6-5|.|TRBJ1-5
TGTGCCAGCAGTTACTCCGGACAGGATAAAAATCAGCCCCAGCATTTT
CASSYSGQDKNQPQHF
>.|TRBV4-3|few|TRBJ1-3
TGCGCCAGCAGCCAAGTCCAAGGAGATGGAAACACCATATATTTT
CASSQVQGDGNTIYF
>.|TRBV29-1|many|TRBJ2-3
TGCAGCGTTGAAGATGAGGTCCCAAGGTACACAGATACGCAGTATTTT
CSVEDEVPRYTDTQYF
>TRBD2|TRBV20-1|few|TRBJ2-1
TGCAGTGCAAGGGATCCCAGCGGGAGGGCCTACAATGAGCAGTTCTTC
CSARDPSGRAYNEQFF
>.|TRBV7-9|.|TRBJ1-3
TGTGCCAGCAGCCCCCGCAGTAGCTCTGGAAACACCATATATTTT
CASSPRSSSGNTIYF
>.|TRBV21-1|few|TRBJ1-5
TGTGCCAGCAGCAACGCCCTAAGGGAGCCCCAGCATTTT
CASSNALREPQHF
>.|TRBV9|.|TRBJ2-5
TGTGCCAGCAGCGTAGGGCTGAGCCAAGAGACCCAGTACTTC
CASSVGLSQETQYF
>.|TRBV9|.|TRBJ2-3
TGTGCCAGCAGCGTATCCGCCTCACCTCACCAGTATTTT
CASSVSASPHQYF
>.|TRBV7-9|many|TRBJ2-1
TGTGCCAGCAGCTTACCCAGCGGAACCTACAATGAGCAGTTCTTC
CASSLPSGTYNEQFF
>TRBD1|TRBV27|few|TRBJ1-1
TGTGCCAGCAGTCCCACGACAGGGGTGAACACTGAAGCTTTCTTT
CASSPTTGVNTEAFF
>TRBD2|TRBV19|few|TRBJ2-1
TGTGCCAGTAGCCACGCCACTAGCGGGAGGGCCCGTGAGCAGTTCTTC
CASSHATSGRAREQFF
>TRBD2|TRBV6-5|.|TRBJ2-7
TGTGCCAGCAGTTACACCGGGACTAGCGCGTCCTACGAGCAGTACTTC
CASSYTGTSASYEQYF
>TRBD1|TRBV12-3/TRBV12-4|.|TRBJ2-7
TGTGCCAGCGGCAAAGGACAGGCGCCTTCCTTTGAGGAGCAGTACTTC
CASGKGQAPSFEEQYF
>.|TRBV19|.|TRBJ1-5
TGTGCCAGTAGGGAAAGCCAGGGCGATCAGCCCCAGCATTTT
CASRESQGDQPQHF
>TRBD1|TRBV29-1|.|TRBJ2-1
TGCAGCGTTGAAGGCTGGACAGGGTCAAATGAGCAGTTCTTC
CSVEGWTGSNEQFF
>.|TRBV6-2/TRBV6-3|many|TRBJ1-1
TGTGCCAGCAGTTACGTGACAGTGAACACTGAAGCTTTCTTT
CASSYVTVNTEAFF
>.|TRBV6-2/TRBV6-3|.|TRBJ2-1
TGTGCCAGCAGTTTTGGATTCAACAATGAGCAGTTCTTC
CASSFGFNNEQFF
>.|TRBV19|.|TRBJ2-1
TGTGCCAGTAATACGACAATTTACAATGAGCAGTTCTTC
CASNTTIYNEQFF
>.|TRBV2|.|TRBJ1-6
TGTGCCAGCAGTGAAGTGGGGTATAATTCACCCCTCCACTTT
CASSEVGYNSPLHF
>TRBD1|TRBV5-1|once|TRBJ2-7
TGCGCCAGCAGCTGGGGGACAGGGGCTGCCTACGAGCAGTACTTC
CASSWGTGAAYEQYF
>.|TRBV7-9|.|TRBJ1-2
TGTGCCAGCAGCTTACCCCCCACAGCTAACTATCGCTACACCTTC
CASSLPPTANYRYTF
>TRBD1|TRBV12-3/TRBV12-4|.|TRBJ2-4
TGTGCCAGCAGTCAGACAGGGGGCAGGAACATTCAGTACTTC
CASSQTGGRNIQYF
>TRBD2|TRBV7-2|many|TRBJ2-1
TGTGCCAGCAGCTGGGGACTAGCGGGTTCGTATGAGCAGTTCTTC
CASSWGLAGSYEQFF
>TRBD1|TRBV14|.|TRBJ2-1
TGTGCCAGCAGACTCCGGGACAGCTCCTACAATGAGCAGTTCTTC
CASRLRDSSYNEQFF
>TRBD1|TRBV7-9|many|TRBJ2-3
TGTGCCAGCAGTTCGACGGACAGGGCGCAGTATTTT
CASSSTDRAQYF
>.|TRBV2|few|TRBJ2-7
TGTGCCAGCAGAGGGGAAGGTTCCTACGAGCAGTACTTC
CASRGEGSYEQYF
>TRBD2|TRBV11-2|many|TRBJ2-3
TGTGCCAGCAGCCGGCGGACTAGCGAAGCCCTGGGCTTAAAGCAGTATTTT
CASSRRTSEALGLKQYF
>.|TRBV7-6|.|TRBJ2-7
TGTGCCAGCAGCTTCCCCATAGGATTGGGGGGTAACGAGCAGTACTTC
CASSFPIGLGGNEQYF
>.|TRBV12-3/TRBV12-4|many|TRBJ1-1
TGTGCCAGCAGTCCAAACAGGGAAGAAGCTTTCTTT
CASSPNREEAFF
>.|TRBV6-2/TRBV6-3|many|TRBJ2-7
TGTGCCAGCAGTTACAGCCGGCCTTACGAGCAGTACTTC
CASSYSRPYEQYF
>TRBD2|TRBV27|few|TRBJ2-7
TGTGCCAGCAGTTTATCTTCGGGGAGGGTCGAGCAGTACTTC
CASSLSSGRVEQYF
>TRBD1|TRBV7-2|.|TRBJ2-7
TGTGCCAGCAGCCCCAAGCCCGGACAGGGCGGCCTTGGTTACTACGAGCAGTACTTC
CASSPKPGQGGLGYYEQYF